This is a list of T cell receptor beta chains from one sample in a study of cytomegalovirus exposure and HLA in healthy donors. The table came from immunoSEQ multiplex PCR; TCRdb's copy has only in-frame clones and leaves some out. The profile shows approximately 280,000 clones, about 90% of them singletons. Sequences were obtained from PBMCs. These receptors were taken from a woman between 18 and 29 years old in good health and CMV-seronegative. Each CDR3 is given with its conserved first and last residue. The D gene is left open where the match is weak. Size is stated for part of the rows, as once, few or many counts, or as a class when the clone is expanded.

J gene	D gene	V gene	clone size	CDR3 DNA	CDR3 protein
TRBJ1-1	TRBD1	TRBV5-1	.	TGCGCCAGCAGCTCCCACAGGGGCAATGAAGCTTTCTTT	CASSSHRGNEAFF
TRBJ1-3	.	TRBV11-2	few	TGTGCCAGCAGCTTGACAGGAGATACTGGAAACACCATATATTTT	CASSLTGDTGNTIYF
TRBJ1-2	.	TRBV19	.	TGTGCCAGTAGTCAGCACCGGGCCCGGGGGATCTATGGCTACACCTTC	CASSQHRARGIYGYTF
TRBJ2-1	TRBD2	TRBV7-2	.	TGTGCCAGCAGCTCGCGACTAGCGGGGGGGCAGTCTGAGCAGTTCTTC	CASSSRLAGGQSEQFF
TRBJ2-3	.	TRBV6-5	.	TGTGCCAGCGGACCCCAGGGATTTAGCACAGATACGCAGTATTTT	CASGPQGFSTDTQYF
TRBJ2-3	.	TRBV2	.	TGTGGCTATGGAGAAGGCACAGATACGCAGTATTTT	CGYGEGTDTQYF
TRBJ2-3	.	TRBV29-1	.	TGCAGCGTTGAAGATCCCCAAACAGATACGCAGTATTTT	CSVEDPQTDTQYF
TRBJ1-2	.	TRBV6-5	once	TGTGCCAGCATCGATTTATTACGGGGCTACACCTTC	CASIDLLRGYTF
TRBJ1-3	TRBD1	TRBV18	.	TGTGCCAGCCGACAGGGAAACTCTGGAAACACCATATATTTT	CASRQGNSGNTIYF
TRBJ1-3	.	TRBV13	.	TGTGCCAGCAGCCATGAAAACAATCGCACCATATATTTT	CASSHENNRTIYF
TRBJ1-1	.	TRBV21-1	.	TGTGCCAGCAGCAAAGGAGTTGGGGACAGGTCTTGGAACACTGAAGCTTTCTTT	CASSKGVGDRSWNTEAFF
TRBJ2-7	.	TRBV7-2	.	TGTGCCAGCAGCCTCGCCGGGGTTTTAAATGAGCAGTACTTC	CASSLAGVLNEQYF
TRBJ2-7	TRBD1	TRBV4-1	.	TGCGCCAGCAGCCAACGGACAGGGGGCAACTACGAGCAGTACTTC	CASSQRTGGNYEQYF
TRBJ2-1	.	TRBV7-8	.	TGTGCCAGCAGCCAGGGCGACGGTCGGCACAATGAGCAGTTCTTC	CASSQGDGRHNEQFF
TRBJ2-7	.	TRBV7-3	.	TGTGCCAGCAGCTCATACGAGCAGTACTTC	CASSSYEQYF
TRBJ2-3	TRBD2	TRBV5-1	.	TGCGCCAGCACTTTCAGACTAGCGGGGGGGCGTGGCACAGATACGCAGTATTTT	CASTFRLAGGRGTDTQYF